Following are 6 T cell receptor beta chains from one sample sequenced in a study of shared clonotypes between healthy human individuals. Produced via immunoSEQ multiplex PCR; TCRdb's table is partial and in-frame only. The table shows some 1.5 million clones, with around 98% occurring only once. Sequenced: naive CD4+ T cells sorted from blood. The subset: CD45RA+ positively selected. The receptors were gathered from a young man in good health.

V gene TRBV5-1 combines with J gene TRBJ2-7; 8 positions match TRBD1. The CDR3 totals 15 residues. Per germline, CDR1 SGHRS and CDR2 YFSETQ. V lost 2 bases and J lost 2; bases outside the gene matches: 6. In DNA form, the CDR3 reads TGCGCCAGCAGCTTATCTGGACAGGGCCCCTACGAGCAGTACTTC. Its translation is CASSLSGQGPYEQYF.

In the case of this clone: The junction departs from the called germline gene at one end, perhaps through a read error. The chain uses TRBV19 and TRBJ1-2; D might be TRBD1 (6 bases). Germline CDR1 LNHDA, CDR2 SQIVND (reference sequence). This CDR3 comprises 15 residues. The DNA for the CDR3 is TGTGCCAGTAGATCGCCGGGACACACTAAATATGGCTACACCTTC. Amino acids: CASRSPGHTKYGYTF.

This clone has only one observation. J is TRBJ2-5 and V is TRBV5-1, with D perhaps matching TRBD1 (5 bases). The CDR3 runs 13 residues. With 6 bases removed from V and 4 bases from J, the gap between germline ends came to 13 bases. Germline loops: CDR1 SGHRS, CDR2 YFSETQ. In nucleotides, the CDR3 is TGCGCCAGCACCCCCTCAGGGCGAGAGACCCAGTACTTC. Amino acid sequence: CASTPSGRETQYF.

V is TRBV7-9 and J is TRBJ1-5; 8 bases line up with TRBD1. The trim removed 1 base at V and 6 bases at J, leaving 11 bases unmatched. CDR1 is SEHNR and CDR2 is FQNEAQ in the germline V gene (reference sequence). The CDR3 has 17 amino acids. Here the CDR3 reads CASSLDPGQGEVQPQHF. CDR3 bases: TGTGCCAGCAGCTTAGACCCAGGACAGGGCGAGGTTCAGCCCCAGCATTTT. Supplemented by reference TRBV7-9 and TRBJ1-5, the full variable domain reads DTGVSQNPRHKITKRGQNVTFRCDPISEHNRLYWYRQTLGQGPEFLTYFQNEAQLEKSRLLSDRFSAERPKGSFSTLEIQRTEQGDSAMYLCASSLDPGQGEVQPQHFGDGTRLSIL.

V gene TRBV29-1 combines with J gene TRBJ2-7, with TRBD1 matching 8 bases. V dropped 5 bases and J dropped 1; count of bases not matched to a gene: 7. The CDR3 loop spans 14 amino acids. From germline, CDR1 is SQVTM and CDR2 ANQGSEA. CDR3 sequence (DNA): TGCAGCGTTCTCTGGACAGGGAATTCCTACGAGCAGTACTTC. It codes for CSVLWTGNSYEQYF.

The chain uses TRBV15 and TRBJ2-1, with 11 bases lining up with TRBD2. V shed 1 base, J shed 8 bases, and the junction held 10 bases outside the gene matches. Looked up from germline, CDR1 is LNHNV and CDR2 is YYDKDF (reference sequence). The CDR3 loop spans 17 amino acids. The DNA for the CDR3 is TGTGCCACCAGCAGAGGAATAACTAGCGGGAGTAGCGATGAGCAGTTCTTC. It specifies CATSRGITSGSSDEQFF.